This TCR beta chain was sequenced during a study of chemoradiotherapy in HPV16-positive cancers. Study summary: Functional T-cell assays on a couple of HPV16-positive patients' cells defined candidate HPV-specific clones and common TCR motifs. Study-wide results and limits: Better recurrence-free survival went with HPV-responsive T-cell expansion in HPV16-positive patients. The functional HPV-specific definition rests on just a couple of HPV16-positive patients.

On this clone itself: Its antigen remains unidentified.

Repeated repertoire sampling spanned the course of chemoradiotherapy. The repertoire was sequenced with immunoSEQ multiplex PCR; TCRdb's copy has only in-frame clones and lacks some. The data hold about 20,000 clones, with approximately 89% observed a single time. Germline V CDR1 and CDR2: SGHNT, YENEEA. CDR3 length equals 14 residues. Trimming pared 5 bases from V and 0 bases from J, leaving 7 bases between. This clonotype originated in a human donor with HPV-associated anogenital cancer. The chain recombines TRBV11-3 with TRBJ2-2, with D possibly TRBD1 on 5 matching bases. Sequencing was performed on blood, taken from a patient who underwent chemoradiotherapy. CDR3 nucleotides: TGTGCCAGCAGCAAACAGGCGAACACCGGGGAGCTGTTTTTT. It encodes CASSKQANTGELFF. Looking up the rest from reference TRBV11-3 and TRBJ2-2 gives the full variable domain: EAGVVQSPRYKIIEKKQPVAFWCNPISGHNTLYWYLQNLGQGPELLIRYENEEAVDDSQLPKDRFSAERLKGVDSTLKIQPAELGDSAVYLCASSKQANTGELFFGEGSRLTVL.